This TCR beta chain was retrieved from a study of shared T cell receptors in the human thymus. The CDR3 is 12 residues long. Germline CDR1 and CDR2: MNHEY and SVGAGI. Trimming took 6 bases from V and 5 from J; bases not matched to a gene: 3. The table came from immunoSEQ multiplex PCR; TCRdb's copy has only in-frame clones and leaves some out. In the table there are 500,000 to 850,000 clones, around 87% of which are singletons. These data were likewise used in another study, on human thymus T cells. As reported in that work: Resections that were taken during corrective heart surgery supplied the thymus tissue.

The chain employs TRBV6-5 and TRBJ1-1; 7 positions agree with TRBD1. The sequence was collected from a boy in the first two years of life with a congenital heart defect. Material for sequencing was thymocytes. In nucleotides, the CDR3 is TGTGCCAGCAGGACAGGGTGGACTGAAGCTTTCTTT. It translates to CASRTGWTEAFF.